These 15 T cell receptor beta chains were all obtained from the same sample, sequenced in a study of STAT5B mutations in CD4+ large granular lymphocyte leukemia. Data came from immunoSEQ multiplex PCR; TCRdb stores just in-frame clones and leaves some out. The sample lists under 35,000 clones; 65% to 85% were seen once. The sample consisted of CD4+ T cells from blood buffy coats. The origin of the receptors is a human donor in good health.

In its sample, this clone was seen a few times. The chain carries TRBV2 and TRBJ2-7; no firm D call. The V gene's germline CDR1 is SNHLY and CDR2 FYNNEI. CDR3 length equals 15 residues. The germline V and J ends were trimmed by 6 bases and 0 bases, with 15 bases remaining between them. The CDR3: CASSPEKGSSYEQYF. DNA of the CDR3: TGTGCCAGCAGCCCCGAGAAGGGAAGCTCCTACGAGCAGTACTTC.

The chain joins TRBV2 to TRBJ2-7; D remains unclear. Germline assignment: CDR1 SNHLY and CDR2 FYNNEI. V gave up 5 bases and J gave up 3 bases, with 11 bases separating them. The CDR3 spans 13 residues. CDR3 sequence: CASSPRAIYEQYF. The CDR3 DNA reads as TGTGCCAGCAGTCCCCGGGCCATCTACGAGCAGTACTTC.

V usage is TRBV11-3 and J usage is TRBJ2-3, with TRBD2 matching over 11 bases. Germline CDR1 is SGHNT and CDR2 is YENEEA. J was trimmed by 2 bases and V by 3 bases; bases with no gene match: 10. The CDR3 sequence is 18 residues long. CDR3 loop: CASSLGNIAGGNTDTQYF. CDR3 bases: TGTGCCAGCAGCTTGGGTAATATAGCGGGGGGGAACACAGATACGCAGTATTTT.

The chain employs TRBV5-1 and TRBJ2-7; D may be TRBD2 (6 bases). Germline CDR1 is SGHRS and CDR2 is YFSETQ. The length of the CDR3 is 14 residues. Trimming removed 2 bases at V and 2 bases at J, with 11 bases between. The CDR3 DNA reads as TGCGCCAGCAGCTTTAATAGCGGAACCTACGAGCAGTACTTC. It is translated as CASSFNSGTYEQYF.

This chain uses TRBV25-1 with TRBJ2-7; 8 bases fit TRBD2. The V gene end was trimmed by 1 base and the J gene end by 1 base; junction bases not matched to a gene: 6. CDR1 and CDR2 (germline): MGHDK, SYGVNS. The CDR3 runs 16 residues. The CDR3 DNA sequence: TGTGCCAGCAGTGAATCACCCAGCGGGAGATCCTACGAGCAGTACTTC. As protein: CASSESPSGRSYEQYF.

The rearrangement uses TRBV7-2 and TRBJ2-2; 8 nucleotides match TRBD2. The V segment lost 3 bases and the J segment 6 bases; nucleotides outside the gene matches: 6. In germline, CDR1 is SGHTA, CDR2 FQGNSA. This CDR3 is 15 amino acids long. CDR3 DNA sequence: TGTGCCAGCAGCTTGAGGACTAGCTGGTCCGGGGAGCTGTTTTTT. Encoded protein: CASSLRTSWSGELFF.

J is TRBJ2-3 and V is TRBV7-2, with D maybe TRBD1 (6 bases). The CDR3 contains 16 residues. Germline-derived CDR1 and CDR2 are SGHTA and FQGNSA. V was cut by 3 bases and J by 0 bases, with 13 bases left in between. The CDR3 region has the DNA TGTGCCAGCAGCTTCTCAGGGGCAGCTAGCACAGATACGCAGTATTTT. Amino acid sequence: CASSFSGAASTDTQYF.

The chain employs TRBV7-2 and TRBJ2-7, with D possibly being TRBD1 or TRBD2 (5 bases each). CDR3 length: 18 amino acids. V shed 3 bases and J shed 3 bases, with 24 bases lying between them. Germline CDR1 and CDR2: SGHTA and FQGNSA. CDR3 sequence (DNA): TGTGCCAGCAGCTTCACGGTCCCGGGGCAGGAGACACACTACGAGCAGTACTTC. Its protein is CASSFTVPGQETHYEQYF.

The chain joins TRBV19 to TRBJ2-2, with D perhaps assigned TRBD1 or TRBD2 (5 bases each). There are 14 residues in the CDR3. Germline assignment: CDR1 LNHDA and CDR2 SQIVND (reference sequence). Trimming shortened V by 6 bases and J by 4 bases, and 12 bases separated the two germline ends. The CDR3, as DNA: TGTGCCAGTAGCAGGGACCCTTCCACCGGGGAGCTGTTTTTT. This codes for CASSRDPSTGELFF. Filled out from reference TRBV19 and TRBJ2-2, the complete variable domain reads DGGITQSPKYLFRKEGQNVTLSCEQNLNHDAMYWYRQDPGQGLRLIYYSQIVNDFQKGDIAEGYSVSREKKESFPLTVTSAQKNPTAFYLCASSRDPSTGELFFGEGSRLTVL.

The chain joins TRBV9 to TRBJ2-1; TRBD1 might be the D (5 bases). CDR3 length: 15 amino acids. The V end lost 0 bases, the J end lost 4 bases, and 11 bases lay between the germline ends. In germline, CDR1 is SGDLS, CDR2 YYNGEE. The CDR3, as DNA: TGTGCCAGCAGCGTAGAAGTAGGGGAATACAATGAGCAGTTCTTC. As protein: CASSVEVGEYNEQFF. Complete variable domain (other parts from reference TRBV9 and TRBJ2-1): DSGVTQTPKHLITATGQRVTLRCSPRSGDLSVYWYQQSLDQGLQFLIQYYNGEERAKGNILERFSAQQFPDLHSELNLSSLELGDSALYFCASSVEVGEYNEQFFGPGTRLTVL.

The chain joins TRBV19 to TRBJ2-1, with a possible D match to TRBD2 (6 bases). The length of the CDR3 is 14 residues. Trimming took 5 bases from V and 11 from J, leaving 19 bases between them. Germline V gives CDR1 LNHDA, CDR2 SQIVND (reference sequence). For the CDR3, the DNA is TGTGCCAGTAGTGACCCGGGACTCAAAGTCCAGCAGTTCTTC. It specifies CASSDPGLKVQQFF.

This rearrangement joins TRBV19 to TRBJ2-7; D call uncertain. V lost 4 bases and J lost 0, with 10 bases in between. The germline gives CDR1 LNHDA, CDR2 SQIVND (reference sequence). This CDR3 comprises 14 residues. The CDR3 is CASSKDPSSYEQYF. For the CDR3, the DNA is TGTGCCAGTAGTAAGGACCCCAGCTCCTACGAGCAGTACTTC.

Written as DNA, the CDR3 is TGTGCCAGCAGCTCAGGCCCTGGAACTGAAGCTTTCTTT. It codes for CASSSGPGTEAFF. The chain recombines TRBV7-3 with TRBJ1-1; D ambiguous. In germline, CDR1 is SGHTA, CDR2 FQGTGA. This CDR3 is 13 amino acids long. V was shortened by 4 bases and J by 5 bases, with 11 bases between the two germline ends.

J is TRBJ2-7 and V is TRBV5-4, with TRBD1 as a possible D gene (5 bases). The CDR3 covers 15 residues. Germline loops: CDR1 SGHNT, CDR2 YYREEE (reference sequence). V was clipped by 4 bases and J by 4 bases, with 18 bases between them. The CDR3 nucleotides read TGTGCCAGCAGCGTGGATTCCAGCAAGGGGTACGAGCAGTACTTC. Protein: CASSVDSSKGYEQYF.

This sequence joins TRBV6-1 and TRBJ1-6, with no clear D. Looked up from germline, CDR1 is MNHNS and CDR2 is SASEGT. The CDR3 extends over 14 amino acids. V lost 4 bases to trimming and J lost 7 bases, with 11 bases between them. CDR3 region: CASSGAPGNSPLHF. The CDR3 region has the DNA TGTGCCAGCAGTGGGGCCCCGGGCAATTCACCCCTCCACTTT.